The next 13 T cell receptor beta chains were all read from a single sample in a study of shared clonotypes between healthy human individuals. Sequencing used immunoSEQ multiplex PCR; TCRdb keeps in-frame clones, though not all of them. The sample consists of hundreds of thousands of clones, roughly four fifths of them appearing once. The specimen sequenced was PBMCs. These receptors were taken from a woman between 40 and 50 years old in good health. Some clones in this sample may be carry-over from other donors' samples.

The V gene is TRBV28, the J gene TRBJ2-7; 9 bases are shared with TRBD2. The CDR3 extends over 15 amino acids. J gave up 3 bases and V 5 bases, and 8 bases lay outside the gene matches. Per germline, CDR1 MDHEN and CDR2 SYDVKM. CDR3 loop: CASSNPAGGGYEQYF. In DNA form, the CDR3 reads TGTGCCAGCAGTAATCCGGCGGGAGGGGGCTACGAGCAGTACTTC. The full variable domain, completed using reference TRBV28 and TRBJ2-7, is DVKVTQSSRYLVKRTGEKVFLECVQDMDHENMFWYRQDPGLGLRLIYFSYDVKMKEKGDIPEGYSVSREKKERFSLILESASTNQTSMYLCASSNPAGGGYEQYFGPGTRLTVT.

V gene TRBV10-3 combines with J gene TRBJ2-7, with D maybe TRBD1 (6 bases). Deletions cut 7 bases from V and 6 bases from J, with 16 bases between. Germline V gene lookup returns CDR1 ENHRY and CDR2 SYGVKD. The CDR3 has 13 amino acids. The CDR3 DNA reads as TGTGCCATCACTCAGGGGCCCTGGGGCGAGCAGTACTTC. It encodes CAITQGPWGEQYF.

As concerns this clone: With only one base between it and a far larger clone, this is likely a read error. V usage is TRBV28 and J usage is TRBJ1-1; possibly TRBD1 for D (5 bases). This CDR3 contains 16 residues. CDR1 and CDR2 from the germline V gene are MDHEN and SYDVKM. CDR3 coding DNA: TGTACCAGCAGTTTAACGATCGGGCAGGAGGGGACTGAAGCTTTCTTT. It encodes CTSSLTIGQEGTEAFF. Together with reference TRBV28 and TRBJ1-1, the CDR3 gives the full variable domain: DVKVTQSSRYLVKRTGEKVFLECVQDMDHENMFWYRQDPGLGLRLIYFSYDVKMKEKGDIPEGYSVSREKKERFSLILESASTNQTSMYLCTSSLTIGQEGTEAFFGQGTRLTVV.

This clone appeared many times. This chain joins TRBV28 and TRBJ2-7; D may correspond to TRBD1 or TRBD2 (5 bases each). V lost 6 bases and J 1 base, leaving 13 bases between the germline ends. From germline, CDR1 is MDHEN and CDR2 SYDVKM. This CDR3 contains 14 residues. In DNA, the CDR3 is TGTGCCAGCAGGGGGGAAGGGGAGTCCTACGAGCAGTACTTC. It translates to CASRGEGESYEQYF.

The chain is built from TRBV28 and TRBJ2-1, with TRBD2 matching over 13 bases. The germline V gene has CDR1 MDHEN and CDR2 SYDVKM. V gave up 6 bases and J gave up 10 bases; unmatched junction bases: 9. CDR3 length equals 15 residues. The CDR3 DNA reads as TGTGCCAGCAGCCCTGGACTAGCGGGAGCGGTCGAGCAGTTCTTC. Its protein is CASSPGLAGAVEQFF.

V is TRBV20-1 and J is TRBJ2-1; D ambiguous. The germline V and J ends were trimmed by 5 bases and 9 bases, with 8 bases remaining between them. The CDR3 is 10 amino acids. Germline assignment: CDR1 DFQATT and CDR2 SNEGSKA (reference sequence). The CDR3 protein is CSAGSIEQFF. The CDR3 DNA reads TGCAGTGCTGGAAGCATTGAGCAGTTCTTC.

The V call is TRBV19, the J call TRBJ2-1; 7 bases fit TRBD1. The germline V gene encodes CDR1 LNHDA and CDR2 SQIVND (reference sequence). The CDR3 consists of 15 residues. The junction had 7 bases not matched to a gene; V was cut back by 5 bases and J by 3 bases. CDR3 coding DNA: TGTGCCAGTAGTGAGCCGGCAGGGGGCTACAATGAGCAGTTCTTC. This translates into CASSEPAGGYNEQFF.

The chain uses TRBV18 and TRBJ1-2; no definite D call. This CDR3 spans 13 amino acids. Germline V gene data show CDR1 as KGHSH and CDR2 as LQKENI. Trimming took off 5 bases at V and 1 base at J, with 8 bases between the two ends. CDR3 amino acids: CASSTTLNYGYTF. In nucleotides, the CDR3 is TGTGCCAGCTCAACCACACTTAACTATGGCTACACCTTC.

V and J are TRBV2 and TRBJ2-3; the D gene could be TRBD1 or TRBD2 (7 bases each). V lost 4 bases, J lost 3 bases, and 14 bases lay in between. Germline values: CDR1 SNHLY, CDR2 FYNNEI. The CDR3 is 15 amino acids. CDR3 nucleotides: TGTGCCAGCAGTGTCTGGCAGGGGGGGACAGATACGCAGTATTTT. Encoded protein: CASSVWQGGTDTQYF.

The chain combines TRBV18 with TRBJ1-5; 7 bases match TRBD1. J was trimmed by 0 bases and V by 3 bases; bases with no gene match: 5. From germline, CDR1 is KGHSH and CDR2 LQKENI. The CDR3 contains 16 residues. CDR3 DNA: TGTGCCAGCTCACCCCAGGGACAGTATAGCAATCAGCCCCAGCATTTT. It translates to CASSPQGQYSNQPQHF.

The CDR3 DNA reads as TGCAGTGCTACCGCTATGCCCGAGCAGTACTTC. It encodes CSATAMPEQYF. The chain uses TRBV20-1 and TRBJ2-5; D is undetermined. TRBJ2-7 explains the end of the DNA better; the J call may be wrong. Germline V CDR1 and CDR2: DFQATT, SNEGSKA (reference sequence). The CDR3 runs 11 residues.

CDR3 bases: TGTGCCAGCAGTGAAGGTTGGGACAGCCCTAACTATGGCTACACCTTC. This gives the protein CASSEGWDSPNYGYTF. The rearrangement uses TRBV2 and TRBJ1-2; 7 positions match TRBD1. The CDR3 contains 16 residues. From germline, CDR1 is SNHLY and CDR2 FYNNEI. V lost 1 base and J lost 0; bases outside the gene matches: 5.

The CDR3 sequence: CSAPRQDEQYF. The CDR3 DNA follows: TGCAGTGCTCCGCGACAGGACGAGCAGTACTTC. The chain recombines TRBV20-1 with TRBJ2-7; weak D call: TRBD1 (6 bases). V lost 5 bases and J lost 5, with 10 bases in between. The CDR3 is 11 amino acids. The germline CDR1 and CDR2 sequences are DFQATT and SNEGSKA (reference sequence).